This T cell receptor (beta chain) was documented in a study of T cells in Graves' hyperthyroidism and ophthalmopathy. Across the whole study: Specimen type is peripheral blood, collected at initial diagnosis prior to any treatment. Study-wide results and limits: Within blood appeared most thyroid clonotypes that had expanded above 0.001.

In regard to this clonotype: The antigen remains unidentified.

What was amplified from RNA transcripts were TCR beta CDR3 regions. HTBI primers were used for first-round RT-PCR of the TCR CDR3. TCRdb reprocessed the multiplex PCR reads with MiXCR, giving one entry per CDR3 protein. The sample lists some 350,000 distinct CDR3 sequences; roughly an eighth were seen once. Germline V gives CDR1 SGHDT, CDR2 YYEEEE. The V end was cut by 1 base, the J end by 0 bases, with 14 bases between. The CDR3 is made up of 17 amino acids. This TCR came from a woman aged 40 to 55 with Graves' ophthalmopathy. The gene calls are TRBV5-6 and TRBJ2-4; a possible D gene is TRBD2 (5 bases). Input material: blood. The CDR3 nucleotides read TGTGCCAGCAGCTTGTCAACCTGGAGGATAGCCAAAAACATTCAGTACTTC. Protein: CASSLSTWRIAKNIQYF.